This T cell receptor beta chain was sequenced in a study of blood T cell repertoires in COVID-19. The wider study: Sources were T cells, B-cell-depleted T cells, or PBMCs; the material itself was cDNA or gDNA.

Trimming cost V 1 base and J 15 bases; bases outside gene matches: 9. The germline V gene has CDR1 SEHNR and CDR2 FQNEAQ (reference sequence). The CDR3 sequence is 14 residues long. Methods used by the authors: Cell counts per sample came from amplifying reference gene primers. The protocol was immunoSEQ multiplex PCR, while the TCRdb copy is restricted to in-frame clones and leaves out a portion. V and J calls plus clone size are reproduced from that table; the DNA served to infer D and trimming. In the table there are about 54,000 clones, 90% of which are singletons. The rearrangement joins TRBV7-9 to TRBJ2-1; 10 bases are a match to TRBD1. The material sequenced was peripheral blood. This receptor was identified in a woman between 40 and 55 years old with active COVID-19. The CDR3 DNA reads as TGTGCCAGCAGCTTAGTCCGACAGGGGGCGCGGCTGTTCTTC. Its translation: CASSLVRQGARLFF.